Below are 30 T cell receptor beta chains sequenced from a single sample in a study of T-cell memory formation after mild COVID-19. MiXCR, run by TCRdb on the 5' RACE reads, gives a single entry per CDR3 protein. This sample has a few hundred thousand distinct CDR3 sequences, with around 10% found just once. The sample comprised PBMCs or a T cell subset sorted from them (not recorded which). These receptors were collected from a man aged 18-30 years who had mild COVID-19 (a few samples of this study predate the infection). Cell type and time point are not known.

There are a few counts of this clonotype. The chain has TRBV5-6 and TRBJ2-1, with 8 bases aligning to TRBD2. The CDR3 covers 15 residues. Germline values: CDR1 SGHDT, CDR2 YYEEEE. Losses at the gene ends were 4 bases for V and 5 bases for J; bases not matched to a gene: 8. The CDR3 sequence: CASSPGGRPHNEQFF. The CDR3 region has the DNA TGTGCCAGCAGCCCGGGGGGGCGCCCACACAATGAGCAGTTCTTC.

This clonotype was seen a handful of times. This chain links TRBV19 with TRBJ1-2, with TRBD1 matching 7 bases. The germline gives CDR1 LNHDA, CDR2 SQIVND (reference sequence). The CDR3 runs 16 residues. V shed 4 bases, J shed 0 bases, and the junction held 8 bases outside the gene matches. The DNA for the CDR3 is TGTGCCAGTAGTAACCCCGGGACAGAAGCTAACTATGGCTACACCTTC. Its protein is CASSNPGTEANYGYTF.

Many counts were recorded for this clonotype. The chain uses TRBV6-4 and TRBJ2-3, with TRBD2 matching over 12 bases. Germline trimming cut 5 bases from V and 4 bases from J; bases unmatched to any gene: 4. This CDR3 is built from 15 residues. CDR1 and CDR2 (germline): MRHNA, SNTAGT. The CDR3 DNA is TGTGCCAGCAGTTCAGGACTAGCGGGGTCAGATACGCAGTATTTT. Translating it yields CASSSGLAGSDTQYF.

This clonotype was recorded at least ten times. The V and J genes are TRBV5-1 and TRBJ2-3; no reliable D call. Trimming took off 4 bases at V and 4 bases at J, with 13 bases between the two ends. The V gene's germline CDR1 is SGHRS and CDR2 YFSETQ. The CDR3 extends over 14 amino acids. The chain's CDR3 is CASSHSNSADTQYF. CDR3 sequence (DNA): TGCGCCAGCAGCCATAGTAATTCTGCAGATACGCAGTATTTT.

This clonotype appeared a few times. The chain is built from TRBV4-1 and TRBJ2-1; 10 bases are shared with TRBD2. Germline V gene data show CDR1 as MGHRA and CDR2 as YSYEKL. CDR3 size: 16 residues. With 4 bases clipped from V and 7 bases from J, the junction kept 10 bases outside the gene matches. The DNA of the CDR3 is TGCGCCAGCAGCCCGGTCGCCCTAGCGGGGGTTAATGAGCAGTTCTTC. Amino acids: CASSPVALAGVNEQFF.

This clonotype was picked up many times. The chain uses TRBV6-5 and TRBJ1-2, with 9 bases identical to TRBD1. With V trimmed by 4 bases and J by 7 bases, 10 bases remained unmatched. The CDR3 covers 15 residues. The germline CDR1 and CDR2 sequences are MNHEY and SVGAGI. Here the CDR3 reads CASSLSGTGLRGYTF. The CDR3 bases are TGTGCCAGCAGTTTATCCGGGACAGGGTTACGTGGCTACACCTTC.

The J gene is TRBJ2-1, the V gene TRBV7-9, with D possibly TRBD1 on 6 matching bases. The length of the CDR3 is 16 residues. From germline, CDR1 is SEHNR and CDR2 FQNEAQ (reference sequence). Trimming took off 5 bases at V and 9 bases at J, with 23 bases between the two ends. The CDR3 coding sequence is TGTGCCAGCAGCGGCCCCGGGCAGGGGAGTTACTTTGAGCAGTTCTTC. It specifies CASSGPGQGSYFEQFF.

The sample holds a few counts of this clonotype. CDR3 amino acids: CASSLAGRDTDTQYF. The CDR3 nucleotides read TGTGCCAGCAGCTTAGCTGGCAGGGACACAGATACGCAGTATTTT. The genes are TRBV7-2 and TRBJ2-3; TRBD1 might be the D (5 bases). This CDR3 region has 15 residues. Germline-derived CDR1 and CDR2 are SGHTA and FQGNSA. V shed 0 bases and J shed 2 bases, with 9 bases lying between them.

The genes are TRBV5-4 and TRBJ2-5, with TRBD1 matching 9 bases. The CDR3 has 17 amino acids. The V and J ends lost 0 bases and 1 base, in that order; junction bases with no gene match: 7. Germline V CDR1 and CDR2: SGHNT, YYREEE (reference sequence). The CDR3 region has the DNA TGTGCCAGCAGCTTGGACCCCGGGACAGGGTTCCAAGAGACCCAGTACTTC. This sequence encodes CASSLDPGTGFQETQYF.

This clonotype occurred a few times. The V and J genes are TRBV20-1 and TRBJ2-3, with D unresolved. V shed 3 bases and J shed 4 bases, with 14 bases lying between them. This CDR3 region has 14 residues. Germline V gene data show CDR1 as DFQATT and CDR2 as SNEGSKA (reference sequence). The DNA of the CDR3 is TGCAGTGCTAGGAAAGGGATAGGCTCAGATACGCAGTATTTT. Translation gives CSARKGIGSDTQYF.

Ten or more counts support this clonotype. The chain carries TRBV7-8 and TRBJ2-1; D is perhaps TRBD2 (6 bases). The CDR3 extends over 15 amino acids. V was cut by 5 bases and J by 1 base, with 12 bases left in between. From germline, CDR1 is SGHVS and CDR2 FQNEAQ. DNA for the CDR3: TGTGCCAGCAGCCCGGGAGAGAGTTCCTACAATGAGCAGTTCTTC. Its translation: CASSPGESSYNEQFF.

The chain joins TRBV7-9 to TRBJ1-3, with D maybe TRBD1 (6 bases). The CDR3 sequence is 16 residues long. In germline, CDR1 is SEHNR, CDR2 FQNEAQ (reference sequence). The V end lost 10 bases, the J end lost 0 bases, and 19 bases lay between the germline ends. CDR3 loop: CAIGRGAQASGNTIYF. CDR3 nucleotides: TGTGCCATCGGGAGGGGGGCCCAAGCCTCTGGAAACACCATATATTTT.

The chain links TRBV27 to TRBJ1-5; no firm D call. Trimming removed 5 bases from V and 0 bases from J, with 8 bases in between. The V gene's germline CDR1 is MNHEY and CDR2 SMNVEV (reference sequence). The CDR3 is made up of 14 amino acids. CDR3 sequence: CASSQDHSNQPQHF. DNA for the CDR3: TGTGCCAGCAGTCAAGATCATAGCAATCAGCCCCAGCATTTT.

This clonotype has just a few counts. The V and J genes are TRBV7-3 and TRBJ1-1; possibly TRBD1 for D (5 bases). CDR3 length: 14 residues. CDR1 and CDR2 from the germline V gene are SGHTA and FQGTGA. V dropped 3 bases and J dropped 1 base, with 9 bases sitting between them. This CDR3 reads CASSFSGANTEAFF. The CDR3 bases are TGTGCCAGCAGCTTTAGTGGGGCGAACACTGAAGCTTTCTTT.

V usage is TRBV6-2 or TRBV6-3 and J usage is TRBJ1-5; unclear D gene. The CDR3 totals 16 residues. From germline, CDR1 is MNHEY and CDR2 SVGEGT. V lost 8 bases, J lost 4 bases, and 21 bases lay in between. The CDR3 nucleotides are TGTGCCAGCCGCTCCCCCAGAGCGGGGTGGAATCAGCCCCAGCATTTT. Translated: CASRSPRAGWNQPQHF.

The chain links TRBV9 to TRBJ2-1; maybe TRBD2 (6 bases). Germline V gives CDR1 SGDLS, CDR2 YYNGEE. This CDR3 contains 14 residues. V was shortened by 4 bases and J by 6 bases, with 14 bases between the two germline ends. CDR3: CASSTQTRSNEQFF. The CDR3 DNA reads TGTGCCAGCAGCACCCAGACTAGGTCCAATGAGCAGTTCTTC.

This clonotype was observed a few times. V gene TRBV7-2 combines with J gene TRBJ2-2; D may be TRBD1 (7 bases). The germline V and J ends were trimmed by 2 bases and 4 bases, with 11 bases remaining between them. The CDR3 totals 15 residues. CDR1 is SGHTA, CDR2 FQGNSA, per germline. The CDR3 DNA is TGTGCCAGCAGCTTATCCCAGGGGGGCACCGGGGAGCTGTTTTTT. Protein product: CASSLSQGGTGELFF.

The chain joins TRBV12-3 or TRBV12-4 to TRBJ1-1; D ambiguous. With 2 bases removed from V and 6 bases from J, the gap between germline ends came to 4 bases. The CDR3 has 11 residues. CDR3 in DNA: TGTGCCAGCAGTTTATTTTCTGAAGCTTTCTTT. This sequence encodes CASSLFSEAFF.

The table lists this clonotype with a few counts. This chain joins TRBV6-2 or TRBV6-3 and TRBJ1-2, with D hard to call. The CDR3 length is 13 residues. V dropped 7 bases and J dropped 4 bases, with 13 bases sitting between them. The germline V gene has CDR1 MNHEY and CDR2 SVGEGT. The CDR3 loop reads CASTPFELYGYTF. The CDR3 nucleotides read TGTGCCAGCACCCCGTTTGAACTCTATGGCTACACCTTC.

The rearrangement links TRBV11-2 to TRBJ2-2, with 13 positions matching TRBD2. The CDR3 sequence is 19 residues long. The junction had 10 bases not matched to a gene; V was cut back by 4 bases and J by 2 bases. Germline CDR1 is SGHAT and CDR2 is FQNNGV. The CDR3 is CASSSPWGLAGPNTGELFF. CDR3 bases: TGTGCCAGCAGCTCCCCGTGGGGACTAGCGGGACCAAACACCGGGGAGCTGTTTTTT.

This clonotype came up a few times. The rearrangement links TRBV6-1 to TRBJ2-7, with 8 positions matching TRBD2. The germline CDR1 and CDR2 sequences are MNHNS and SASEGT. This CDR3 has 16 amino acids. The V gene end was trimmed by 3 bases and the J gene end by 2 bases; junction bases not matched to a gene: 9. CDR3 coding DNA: TGTGCCAGCAGTGATATTGGCGGGGGGAATACCTACGAGCAGTACTTC. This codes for CASSDIGGGNTYEQYF.

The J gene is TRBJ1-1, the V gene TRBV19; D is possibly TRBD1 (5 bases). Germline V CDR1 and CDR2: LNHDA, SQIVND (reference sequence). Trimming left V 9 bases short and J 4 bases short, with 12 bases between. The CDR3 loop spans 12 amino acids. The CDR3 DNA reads TGTGCCAGCCTATTGGGGGGCACTGAAGCTTTCTTT. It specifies CASLLGGTEAFF.

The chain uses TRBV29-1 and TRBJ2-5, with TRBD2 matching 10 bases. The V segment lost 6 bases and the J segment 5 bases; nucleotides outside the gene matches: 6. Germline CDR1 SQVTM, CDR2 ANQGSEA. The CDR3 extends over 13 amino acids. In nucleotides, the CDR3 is TGCAGCGTGGGAGCGGGGGGGCCCGAGACCCAGTACTTC. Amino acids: CSVGAGGPETQYF.

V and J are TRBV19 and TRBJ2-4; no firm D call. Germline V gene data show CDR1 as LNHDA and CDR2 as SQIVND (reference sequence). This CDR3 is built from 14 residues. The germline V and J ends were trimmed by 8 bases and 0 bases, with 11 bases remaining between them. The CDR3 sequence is CASQRDIAKNIQYF. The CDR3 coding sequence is TGTGCCAGTCAGAGAGATATAGCCAAAAACATTCAGTACTTC.

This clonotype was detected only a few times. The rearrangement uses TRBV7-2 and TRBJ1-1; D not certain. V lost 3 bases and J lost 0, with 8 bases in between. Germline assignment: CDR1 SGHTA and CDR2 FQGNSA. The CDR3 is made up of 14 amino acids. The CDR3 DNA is TGTGCCAGCAGCTTCGGGTCCCTGAACACTGAAGCTTTCTTT. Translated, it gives CASSFGSLNTEAFF.

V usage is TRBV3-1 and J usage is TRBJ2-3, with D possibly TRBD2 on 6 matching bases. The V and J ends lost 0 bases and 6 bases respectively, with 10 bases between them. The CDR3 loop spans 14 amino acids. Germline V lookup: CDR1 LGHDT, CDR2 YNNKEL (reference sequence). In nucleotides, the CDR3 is TGTGCCAGCAGCCAAGATATGGGGAGGGATACGCAGTATTTT. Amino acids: CASSQDMGRDTQYF.

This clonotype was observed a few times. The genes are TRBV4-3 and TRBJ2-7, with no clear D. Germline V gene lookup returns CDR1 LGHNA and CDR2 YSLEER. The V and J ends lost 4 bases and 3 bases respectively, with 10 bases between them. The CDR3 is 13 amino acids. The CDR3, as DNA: TGCGCCAGCAGCCCACTGGTAAACTACGAGCAGTACTTC. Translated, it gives CASSPLVNYEQYF.

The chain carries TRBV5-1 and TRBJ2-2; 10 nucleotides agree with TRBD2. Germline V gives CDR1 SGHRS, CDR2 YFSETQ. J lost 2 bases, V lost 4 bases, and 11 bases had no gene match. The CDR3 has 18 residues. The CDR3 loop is CASSPGGAGGPNTGELFF. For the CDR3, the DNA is TGCGCCAGCAGCCCCGGCGGAGCGGGGGGGCCAAACACCGGGGAGCTGTTTTTT.

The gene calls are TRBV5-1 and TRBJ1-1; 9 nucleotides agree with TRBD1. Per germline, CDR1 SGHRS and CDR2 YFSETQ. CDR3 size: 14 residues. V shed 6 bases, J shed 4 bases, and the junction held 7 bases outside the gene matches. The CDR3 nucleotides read TGCGCCAGCACCCTTTTGACAGGGGGCACTGAAGCTTTCTTT. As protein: CASTLLTGGTEAFF.

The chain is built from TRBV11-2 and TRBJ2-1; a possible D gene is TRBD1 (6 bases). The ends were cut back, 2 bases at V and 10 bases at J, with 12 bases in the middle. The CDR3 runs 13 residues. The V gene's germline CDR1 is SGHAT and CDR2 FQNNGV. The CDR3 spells CASSLTPTGEQFF. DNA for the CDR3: TGTGCCAGCAGCTTAACCCCCACAGGGGAGCAGTTCTTC.